Listed here are 13 T cell receptor beta chains from one sample, sequenced in a study of shared clonotypes between healthy human individuals. Profiled with immunoSEQ multiplex PCR; TCRdb holds only in-frame clones, not every one. The sample lists about 680,000 clones; around 92% were seen once. CD45RO-negative cells were positively selected for CCR7, leaving out terminally differentiated effector memory CD45RA+ cells. The specimen sequenced was naive CD8+ T cells sorted from blood. These receptors all come from a man younger than 40 in good health.

This chain uses TRBV2 with TRBJ2-3, with 11 bases that match TRBD2. Germline V gene lookup returns CDR1 SNHLY and CDR2 FYNNEI. Trimming took 4 bases from V and 3 from J; bases not matched to a gene: 3. The CDR3 runs to 15 residues. The DNA of the CDR3 is TGTGCCAGCAGTGGGAGACTAGCGGGAACAGATACGCAGTATTTT. It encodes CASSGRLAGTDTQYF. The whole variable domain, remainder taken from reference TRBV2 and TRBJ2-3, is EPEVTQTPSHQVTQMGQEVILRCVPISNHLYFYWYRQILGQKVEFLVSFYNNEISEKSEIFDDQFSVERPDGSNFTLKIRSTKLEDSAMYFCASSGRLAGTDTQYFGPGTRLTVL.

CDR3 bases: TGTGCCAGCAGTTTAGACGGGGGTACCACTGAAGCTTTCTTT. It translates to CASSLDGGTTEAFF. The chain carries TRBV6-5 and TRBJ1-1; a possible D gene is TRBD1 (5 bases). V dropped 4 bases and J dropped 4 bases, with 13 bases sitting between them. In germline, CDR1 is MNHEY, CDR2 SVGAGI. This CDR3 region has 14 residues.

The V call is TRBV4-1, the J call TRBJ2-7; the D is unclear. Trimming removed 4 bases from V and 7 bases from J, with 8 bases in between. This CDR3 comprises 11 residues. Germline V gene data show CDR1 as MGHRA and CDR2 as YSYEKL. This CDR3 is CASSLGSEQYF. The DNA for the CDR3 is TGCGCCAGCAGCCTGGGGTCGGAGCAGTACTTC.

This chain uses TRBV11-2 with TRBJ2-5; TRBD2 is a possible D gene (7 bases). CDR1 is SGHAT, CDR2 FQNNGV, per germline. The CDR3 is 16 amino acids. V dropped 0 bases and J dropped 5 bases, with 16 bases sitting between them. Written as DNA, the CDR3 is TGTGCCAGCAGCTTAGAAGGAGGGGGGGTCGGGGAGACCCAGTACTTC. It is translated as CASSLEGGGVGETQYF. Full variable domain (rest looked up from reference TRBV11-2 and TRBJ2-5): EAGVAQSPRYKIIEKRQSVAFWCNPISGHATLYWYQQILGQGPKLLIQFQNNGVVDDSQLPKDRFSAERLKGVDSTLKIQPAKLEDSAVYLCASSLEGGGVGETQYFGPGTRLLVL.

The chain has TRBV12-5 and TRBJ2-4, with 10 bases matching TRBD1. This CDR3 has 18 amino acids. Per the germline V gene, CDR1 is LGHNT and CDR2 is FRNRAP. V lost 1 base to trimming and J lost 6 bases; unmatched junction nucleotides: 12. DNA for the CDR3: TGTGCTAGTGGTTTGGGCCGAATTGGGACAGGGGTCAGAAACATTCAGTACTTC. Translating gives CASGLGRIGTGVRNIQYF.

This clone occurred once. The chain recombines TRBV7-9 with TRBJ2-3; D is possibly TRBD1 (7 bases). CDR1 SEHNR and CDR2 FQNEAQ come from the germline V gene (reference sequence). The CDR3 runs to 15 residues. Trimming took 5 bases from V and 3 from J, leaving 15 bases between them. The CDR3 nucleotides read TGTGCCAGCAGCCCCCAGGGGGGCGTTACAGATACGCAGTATTTT. Translation gives CASSPQGGVTDTQYF.

The gene calls are TRBV5-6 and TRBJ2-1, with 7 nucleotides matching TRBD2. The CDR3 has 15 amino acids. V trimming: 4 bases; J trimming: 0 bases; junction bases outside the gene matches: 4. CDR1 is SGHDT and CDR2 is YYEEEE in the germline V gene. As DNA, the CDR3 is TGTGCCAGCAGCCGCAGCGGGACCTCCTACAATGAGCAGTTCTTC. This codes for CASSRSGTSYNEQFF.

The chain has TRBV11-3 and TRBJ2-1, with a tentative D call TRBD2 (6 bases). Germline CDR1 reads SGHNT; CDR2 reads YENEEA. Trimming cost V 5 bases and J 2 bases, with 16 bases left between them. The CDR3 runs 16 residues. CDR3 region: CASSPRGSGPYNEQFF. CDR3 sequence (DNA): TGTGCCAGCAGCCCCCGGGGGAGCGGACCCTACAATGAGCAGTTCTTC.

The chain recombines TRBV19 with TRBJ2-6, with D hard to call. Germline loops: CDR1 LNHDA, CDR2 SQIVND (reference sequence). This CDR3 comprises 13 residues. V gave up 9 bases and J gave up 1 base, with 7 bases separating them. Here the CDR3 reads CASRYSGANVLTF. The CDR3 bases are TGTGCCAGCCGGTATTCTGGGGCCAACGTCCTGACTTTC.

This clone was seen only a few times. This rearrangement joins TRBV5-4 to TRBJ2-5, with D uncertain. Per the germline V gene, CDR1 is SGHNT and CDR2 is YYREEE (reference sequence). The CDR3 spans 14 residues. V lost 2 bases, J lost 2 bases, and 10 bases lay in between. For the CDR3, the DNA is TGTGCCAGCAGCTTCAAGACACTACAAGAGACCCAGTACTTC. Translated: CASSFKTLQETQYF. Combining the CDR3 with reference TRBV5-4 and TRBJ2-5 gives the whole variable domain ETGVTQSPTHLIKTRGQQVTLRCSSQSGHNTVSWYQQALGQGPQFIFQYYREEENGRGNFPPRFSGLQFPNYSSELNVNALELDDSALYLCASSFKTLQETQYFGPGTRLLVL.

In DNA, the CDR3 is TGTGCCAGCAGTTTATCCGGACTAGCGGGGGCCTACGAGCAGTACTTC. This sequence encodes CASSLSGLAGAYEQYF. The V call is TRBV27, the J call TRBJ2-7, with 13 nucleotides matching TRBD2. Germline V lookup: CDR1 MNHEY, CDR2 SMNVEV (reference sequence). This CDR3 region has 16 residues. J lost 2 bases, V lost 0 bases, and 1 base had no gene match.

This rearrangement joins TRBV7-2 to TRBJ2-7; D unresolved. V shed 3 bases and J shed 7 bases, with 13 bases lying between them. CDR3 length equals 13 residues. CDR1 and CDR2 from the germline V gene are SGHTA and FQGNSA. CDR3 nucleotide sequence: TGTGCCAGCAGCTTGGTAGTTTTCCGGGAGCAGTACTTC. Encoded protein: CASSLVVFREQYF.

The chain couples TRBV29-1 to TRBJ2-1; 10 bases map to TRBD2. The CDR3 spans 14 residues. Germline V gene lookup returns CDR1 SQVTM and CDR2 ANQGSEA. The V gene end was trimmed by 1 base and the J gene end by 8 bases; junction bases not matched to a gene: 5. CDR3 sequence reads: CSVEGTSGDYEQFF. The CDR3, as DNA: TGCAGCGTTGAAGGGACTAGCGGCGATTATGAGCAGTTCTTC.